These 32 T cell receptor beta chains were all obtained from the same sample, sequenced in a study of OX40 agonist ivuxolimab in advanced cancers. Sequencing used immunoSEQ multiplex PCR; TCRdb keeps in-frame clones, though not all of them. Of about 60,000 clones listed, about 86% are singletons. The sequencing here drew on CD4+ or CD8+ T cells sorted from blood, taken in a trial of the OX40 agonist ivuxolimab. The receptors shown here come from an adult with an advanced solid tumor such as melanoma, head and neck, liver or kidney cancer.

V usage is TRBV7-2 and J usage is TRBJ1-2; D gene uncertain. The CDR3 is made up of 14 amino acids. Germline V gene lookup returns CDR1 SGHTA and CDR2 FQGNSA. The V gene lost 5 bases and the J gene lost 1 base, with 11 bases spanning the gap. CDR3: CASSITAINYGYTF. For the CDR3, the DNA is TGTGCCAGCAGCATAACAGCGATTAACTATGGCTACACCTTC.

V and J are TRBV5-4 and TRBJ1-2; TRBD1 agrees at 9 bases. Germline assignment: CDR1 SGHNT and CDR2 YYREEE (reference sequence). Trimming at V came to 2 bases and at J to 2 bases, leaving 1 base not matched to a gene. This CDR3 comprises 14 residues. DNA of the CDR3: TGTGCCAGCAGCTTAGGGACAGGGAACTATGGCTACACCTTC. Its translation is CASSLGTGNYGYTF.

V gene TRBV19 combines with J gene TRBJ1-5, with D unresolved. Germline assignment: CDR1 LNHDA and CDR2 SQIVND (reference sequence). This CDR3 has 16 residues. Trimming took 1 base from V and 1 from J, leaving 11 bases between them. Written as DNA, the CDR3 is TGTGCCAGTAGTATAGGCCCAGTACAGAGCAATCAGCCCCAGCATTTT. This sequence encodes CASSIGPVQSNQPQHF.

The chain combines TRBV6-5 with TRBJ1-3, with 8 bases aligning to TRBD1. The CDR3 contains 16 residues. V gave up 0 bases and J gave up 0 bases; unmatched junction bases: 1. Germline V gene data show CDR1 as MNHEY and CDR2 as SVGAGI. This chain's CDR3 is CASSYSTGGSGNTIYF. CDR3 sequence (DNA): TGTGCCAGCAGTTACTCAACAGGGGGCTCTGGAAACACCATATATTTT.

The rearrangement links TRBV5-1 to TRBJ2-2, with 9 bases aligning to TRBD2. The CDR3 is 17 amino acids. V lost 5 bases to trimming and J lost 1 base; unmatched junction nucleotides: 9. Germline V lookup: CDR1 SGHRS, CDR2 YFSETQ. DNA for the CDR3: TGCGCCAGCAGAGACGATACTAGCGGGTGGAACACCGGGGAGCTGTTTTTT. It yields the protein CASRDDTSGWNTGELFF.

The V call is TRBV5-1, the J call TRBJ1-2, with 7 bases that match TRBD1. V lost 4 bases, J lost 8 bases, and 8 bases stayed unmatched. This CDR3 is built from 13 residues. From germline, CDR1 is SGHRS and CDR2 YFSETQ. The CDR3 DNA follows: TGCGCCAGCAGCCCAGACAGGGTGAAAGGCTACACCTTC. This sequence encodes CASSPDRVKGYTF.

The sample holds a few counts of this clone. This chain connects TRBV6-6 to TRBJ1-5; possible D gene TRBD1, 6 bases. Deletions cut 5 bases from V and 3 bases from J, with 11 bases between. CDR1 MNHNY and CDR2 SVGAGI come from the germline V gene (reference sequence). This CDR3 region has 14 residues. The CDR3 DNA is TGTGCCAGCAGTATGGACAGCACCAATCAGCCCCAGCATTTT. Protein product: CASSMDSTNQPQHF.

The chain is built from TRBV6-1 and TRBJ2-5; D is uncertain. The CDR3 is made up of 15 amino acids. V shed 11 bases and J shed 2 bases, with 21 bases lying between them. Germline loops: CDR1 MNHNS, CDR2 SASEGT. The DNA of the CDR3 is TGTGCCGGCACCGTTGGAGAACCTAGTCAAGAGACCCAGTACTTC. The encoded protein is CAGTVGEPSQETQYF.

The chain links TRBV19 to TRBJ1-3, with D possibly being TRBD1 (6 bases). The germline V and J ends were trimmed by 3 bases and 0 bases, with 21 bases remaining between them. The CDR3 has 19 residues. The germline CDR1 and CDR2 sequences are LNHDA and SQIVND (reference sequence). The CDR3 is CASSMVAGRGRTSGNTIYF. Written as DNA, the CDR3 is TGTGCCAGTAGTATGGTCGCCGGCCGGGGGCGAACCTCTGGAAACACCATATATTTT.

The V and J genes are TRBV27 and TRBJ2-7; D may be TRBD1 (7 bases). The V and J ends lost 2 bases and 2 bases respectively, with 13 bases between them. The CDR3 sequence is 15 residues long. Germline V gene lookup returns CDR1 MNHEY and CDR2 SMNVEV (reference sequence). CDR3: CASSLRRGPPYEQYF. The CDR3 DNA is TGTGCCAGCAGTTTAAGGAGGGGGCCTCCCTACGAGCAGTACTTC.

CDR3 DNA sequence: TGTGCCAGCAGTTACTCTGCCAGGGACTACGAGCAGTACTTC. This gives the protein CASSYSARDYEQYF. The chain links TRBV6-5 to TRBJ2-7; TRBD1 is a possible D gene (5 bases). Germline assignment: CDR1 MNHEY and CDR2 SVGAGI. The CDR3 contains 14 residues. The V end was cut by 0 bases, the J end by 3 bases, with 9 bases between.

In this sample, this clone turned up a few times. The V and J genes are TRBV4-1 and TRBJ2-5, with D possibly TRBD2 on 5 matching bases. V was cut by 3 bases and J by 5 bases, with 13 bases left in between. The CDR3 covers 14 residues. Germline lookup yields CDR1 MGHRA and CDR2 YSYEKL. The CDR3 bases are TGCGCCAGCAGCCACGGTTCGGGGATGGAGACCCAGTACTTC. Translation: CASSHGSGMETQYF.

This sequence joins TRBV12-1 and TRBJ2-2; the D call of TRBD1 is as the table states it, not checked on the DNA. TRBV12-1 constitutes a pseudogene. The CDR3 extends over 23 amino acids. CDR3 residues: CASSWEIRGTGPELGRNTGELFF. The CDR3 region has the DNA TGTGCCAGCAGCTGGGAGATCAGAGGGACAGGGCCCGAGTTGGGTCGGAACACCGGGGAGCTGTTTTTT.

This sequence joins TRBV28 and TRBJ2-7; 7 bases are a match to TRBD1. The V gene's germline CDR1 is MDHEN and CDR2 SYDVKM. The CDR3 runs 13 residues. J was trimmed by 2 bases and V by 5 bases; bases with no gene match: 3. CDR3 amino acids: CASSLGQPYEQYF. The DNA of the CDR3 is TGTGCCAGCAGTCTGGGACAGCCCTACGAGCAGTACTTC.

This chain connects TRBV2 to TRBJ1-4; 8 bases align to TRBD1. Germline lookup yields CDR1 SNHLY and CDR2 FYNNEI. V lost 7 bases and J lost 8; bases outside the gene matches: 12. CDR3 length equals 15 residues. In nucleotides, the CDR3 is TGTGCCAGCACTCCGCCAGGACAGGGTCGAGAAAAACTGTTTTTT. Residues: CASTPPGQGREKLFF.

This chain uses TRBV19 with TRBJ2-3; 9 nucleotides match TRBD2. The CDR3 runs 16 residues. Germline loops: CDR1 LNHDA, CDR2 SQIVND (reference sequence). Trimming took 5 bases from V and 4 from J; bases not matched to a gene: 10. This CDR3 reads CASSGGLAGMADTQYF. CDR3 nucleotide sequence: TGTGCCAGTAGTGGGGGGCTAGCGGGGATGGCAGATACGCAGTATTTT.

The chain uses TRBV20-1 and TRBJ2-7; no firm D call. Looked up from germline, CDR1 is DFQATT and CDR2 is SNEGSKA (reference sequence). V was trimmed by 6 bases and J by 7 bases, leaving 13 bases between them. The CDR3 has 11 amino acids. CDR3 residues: CSAGPSAEQYF. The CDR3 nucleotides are TGCAGTGCAGGCCCATCCGCGGAGCAGTACTTC.

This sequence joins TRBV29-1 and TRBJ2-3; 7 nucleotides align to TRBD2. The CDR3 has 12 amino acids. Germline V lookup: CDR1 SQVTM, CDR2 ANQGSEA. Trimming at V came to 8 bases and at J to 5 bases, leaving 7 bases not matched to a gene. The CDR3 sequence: CSFGPGGDTQYF. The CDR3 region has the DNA TGCAGCTTTGGACCGGGAGGAGATACGCAGTATTTT.

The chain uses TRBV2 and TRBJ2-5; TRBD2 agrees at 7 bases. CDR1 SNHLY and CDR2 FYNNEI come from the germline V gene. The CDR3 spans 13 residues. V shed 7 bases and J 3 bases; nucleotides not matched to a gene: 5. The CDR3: CASTRDYKETQYF. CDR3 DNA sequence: TGTGCCAGCACCCGGGACTATAAAGAGACCCAGTACTTC.

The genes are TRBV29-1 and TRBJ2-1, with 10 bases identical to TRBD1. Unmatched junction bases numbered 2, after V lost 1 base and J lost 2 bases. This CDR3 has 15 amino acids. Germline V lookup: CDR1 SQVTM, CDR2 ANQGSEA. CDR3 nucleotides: TGCAGCGTTGAAGGGGGGACAGGGGCCTACAATGAGCAGTTCTTC. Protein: CSVEGGTGAYNEQFF.

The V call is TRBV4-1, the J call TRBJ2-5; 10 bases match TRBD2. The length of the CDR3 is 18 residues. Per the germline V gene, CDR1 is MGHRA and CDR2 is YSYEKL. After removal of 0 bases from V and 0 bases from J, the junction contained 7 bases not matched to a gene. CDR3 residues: CASSQEVGSGGYQETQYF. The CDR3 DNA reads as TGCGCCAGCAGCCAAGAAGTTGGTAGCGGGGGGTACCAAGAGACCCAGTACTTC.

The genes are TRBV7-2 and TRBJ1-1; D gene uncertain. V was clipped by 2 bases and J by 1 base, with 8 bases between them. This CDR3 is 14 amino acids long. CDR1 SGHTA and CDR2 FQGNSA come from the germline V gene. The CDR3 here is CASSLSFGNTEAFF. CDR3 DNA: TGTGCCAGCAGCTTAAGTTTTGGGAACACTGAAGCTTTCTTT.

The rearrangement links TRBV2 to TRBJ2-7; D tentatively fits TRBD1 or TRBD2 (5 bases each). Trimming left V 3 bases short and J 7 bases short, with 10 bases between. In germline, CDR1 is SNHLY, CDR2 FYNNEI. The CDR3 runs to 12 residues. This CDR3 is CASSDLGREQYF. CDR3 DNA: TGTGCCAGCAGTGATTTGGGACGGGAGCAGTACTTC. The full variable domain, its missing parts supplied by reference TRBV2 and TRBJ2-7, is EPEVTQTPSHQVTQMGQEVILRCVPISNHLYFYWYRQILGQKVEFLVSFYNNEISEKSEIFDDQFSVERPDGSNFTLKIRSTKLEDSAMYFCASSDLGREQYFGPGTRLTVT.

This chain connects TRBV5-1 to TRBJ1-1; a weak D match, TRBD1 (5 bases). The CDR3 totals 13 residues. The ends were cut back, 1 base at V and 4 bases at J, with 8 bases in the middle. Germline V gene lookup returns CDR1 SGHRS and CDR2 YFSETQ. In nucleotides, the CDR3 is TGCGCCAGCAGCTTGCGGGGGGGCACTGAAGCTTTCTTT. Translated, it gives CASSLRGGTEAFF.

The CDR3 protein is CASSEPGGREQFF. The CDR3 bases are TGCGCCAGCAGTGAACCAGGGGGACGTGAGCAGTTCTTC. The J gene is TRBJ2-1, the V gene TRBV10-1; 7 nucleotides agree with TRBD1. V shed 3 bases, J shed 9 bases, and the junction held 5 bases outside the gene matches. Germline CDR1 is WNHNN and CDR2 is SYGVQD (reference sequence). This CDR3 has 13 residues.

The DNA for the CDR3 is TGTGCCAGCAGTTTACTCCAGGGTCGTGGCTACACCTTC. Encoded protein: CASSLLQGRGYTF. The chain joins TRBV28 to TRBJ1-2; D may be TRBD1 (5 bases). The CDR3 covers 13 residues. Germline CDR1 reads MDHEN; CDR2 reads SYDVKM. V was clipped by 2 bases and J by 7 bases, with 11 bases between them.

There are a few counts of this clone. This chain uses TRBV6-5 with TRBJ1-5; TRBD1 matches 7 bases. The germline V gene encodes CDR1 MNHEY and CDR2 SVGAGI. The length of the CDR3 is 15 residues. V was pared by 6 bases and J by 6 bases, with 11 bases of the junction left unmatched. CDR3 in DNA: TGTGCCAGCAGGCCACAGGGGCAGGACAGTCAGCCCCAGCATTTT. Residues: CASRPQGQDSQPQHF.

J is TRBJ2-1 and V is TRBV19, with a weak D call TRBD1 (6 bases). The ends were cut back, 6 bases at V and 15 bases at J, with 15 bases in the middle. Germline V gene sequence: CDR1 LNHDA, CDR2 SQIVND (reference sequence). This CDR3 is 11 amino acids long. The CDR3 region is CASSPGQSVFF. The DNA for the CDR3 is TGTGCCAGTAGCCCGGGACAATCAGTGTTCTTC.

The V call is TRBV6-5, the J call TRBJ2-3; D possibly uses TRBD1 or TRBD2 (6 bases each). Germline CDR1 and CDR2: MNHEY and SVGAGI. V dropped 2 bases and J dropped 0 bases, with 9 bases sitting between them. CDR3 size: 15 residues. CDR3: CASSYRGASTDTQYF. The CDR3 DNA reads TGTGCCAGCAGTTACAGGGGGGCCAGCACAGATACGCAGTATTTT.

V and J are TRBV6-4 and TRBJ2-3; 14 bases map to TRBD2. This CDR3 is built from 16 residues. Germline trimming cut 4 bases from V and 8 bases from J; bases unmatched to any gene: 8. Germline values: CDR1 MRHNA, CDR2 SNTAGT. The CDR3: CASSAGLAGGGGTQYF. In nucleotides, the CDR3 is TGTGCCAGCAGTGCCGGACTAGCGGGGGGCGGAGGTACGCAGTATTTT.

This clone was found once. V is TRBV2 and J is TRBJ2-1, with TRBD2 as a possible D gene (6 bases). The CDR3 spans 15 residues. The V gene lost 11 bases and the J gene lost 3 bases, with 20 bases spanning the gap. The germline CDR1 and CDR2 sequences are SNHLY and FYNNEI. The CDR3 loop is CAGGRSGGLYNEQFF. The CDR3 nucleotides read TGTGCCGGGGGTAGGAGCGGAGGGCTCTACAATGAGCAGTTCTTC. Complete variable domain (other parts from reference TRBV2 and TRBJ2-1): EPEVTQTPSHQVTQMGQEVILRCVPISNHLYFYWYRQILGQKVEFLVSFYNNEISEKSEIFDDQFSVERPDGSNFTLKIRSTKLEDSAMYFCAGGRSGGLYNEQFFGPGTRLTVL.

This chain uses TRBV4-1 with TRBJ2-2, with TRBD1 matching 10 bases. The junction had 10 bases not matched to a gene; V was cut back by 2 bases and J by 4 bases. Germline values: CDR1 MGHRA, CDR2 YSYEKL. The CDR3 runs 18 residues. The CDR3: CASSQFDRGRVSTGELFF. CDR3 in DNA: TGCGCCAGCAGCCAATTTGACAGGGGGCGTGTAAGCACCGGGGAGCTGTTTTTT.